Sequencing of this T cell receptor (beta chain) was carried out in a study of regulatory T cells in long-lasting Graves disease. Trimming took 6 bases from V and 2 from J; bases not matched to a gene: 5. The CDR3 spans 14 residues. Germline lookup yields CDR1 MNHNS and CDR2 SASEGT. Regarding the study as a whole: Clonotypes that were public and shared totalled approximately 3,000 in persistent patients versus roughly 1,000 in new patients. The study found TRBV28, TRBJ1-2 and TRBJ2-5 favored in persistent disease.

Time point here: newly diagnosed GD, antithyroid drugs for less than 3 months. TCR sequences were obtained from RNA taken from PBMCs. The TCR beta library used iRepertoire HTBI primers with Arm-PCR amplification of CDR3. As handled by the study authors: Sample data revealed under 75 TRBV and 12 to 15 TRBJ segments. TCRdb reanalysed the multiplex PCR reads using MiXCR and keeps one entry per CDR3 protein. TCRdb, not the authors, supplied the V and J calls. In the table there are 370,000 or so distinct CDR3 sequences, 15% to 20% of which are singletons. This clonotype has more than one count but fewer than ten. Its antigen is as yet unknown. The sample was also reused in another study, on T cells in Graves' hyperthyroidism and ophthalmopathy.

The TCR was taken from a woman aged 18-30 years with Graves disease. The rearrangement links TRBV6-1 to TRBJ2-5; 8 nucleotides match TRBD1. The sample was peripheral blood mononuclear cells (PBMCs), taken at new diagnosis, from a patient treated with antithyroid drugs. CDR3 sequence reads: CASRDRADQETQYF. CDR3 nucleotides: TGTGCCAGCAGGGACAGGGCTGATCAAGAGACCCAGTACTTC.